This entry features one TCR beta chain sequence. Its target is not known. Via MiXCR, TCRdb re-called the 5' RACE reads, giving one row per CDR3 protein. The sample has some 600,000 distinct CDR3 sequences; roughly 17% are singletons. The data stem from a study of T cells after yellow fever vaccination. Study results and caveats: Weaker overall, the secondary response nonetheless peaked faster (day 5 versus 15).

The sequence was collected from a man between 18 and 29 years old who received the YFV17D yellow fever vaccine. The starting material was PBMCs, obtained 4 to 6 days after the first yellow fever vaccination.

CDR3 protein: CSARPVLAGNTDTQYF. In DNA, the CDR3 is TGCAGTGCTAGACCGGTGCTAGCGGGGAACACAGATACGCAGTATTTT. This chain links TRBV20-1 with TRBJ2-3, with 9 nucleotides matching TRBD2. Germline V gives CDR1 DFQATT, CDR2 SNEGSKA (reference sequence). This CDR3 comprises 16 residues. V was clipped by 2 bases and J by 2 bases; unmatched bases: 8.